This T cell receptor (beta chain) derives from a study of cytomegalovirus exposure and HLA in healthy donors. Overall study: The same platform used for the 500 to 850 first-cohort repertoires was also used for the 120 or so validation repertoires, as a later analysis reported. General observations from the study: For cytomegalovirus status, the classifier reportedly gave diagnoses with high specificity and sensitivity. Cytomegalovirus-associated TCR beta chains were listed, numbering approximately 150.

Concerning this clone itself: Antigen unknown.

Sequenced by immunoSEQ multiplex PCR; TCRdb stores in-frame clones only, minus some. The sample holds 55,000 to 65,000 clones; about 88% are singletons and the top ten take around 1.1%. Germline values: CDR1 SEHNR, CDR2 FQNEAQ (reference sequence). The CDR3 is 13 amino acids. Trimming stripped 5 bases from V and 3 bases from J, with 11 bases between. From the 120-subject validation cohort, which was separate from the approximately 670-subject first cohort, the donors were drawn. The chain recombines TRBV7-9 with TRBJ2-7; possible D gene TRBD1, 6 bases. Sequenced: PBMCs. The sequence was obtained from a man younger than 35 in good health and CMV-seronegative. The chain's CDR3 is CASSPRQDYEQYF. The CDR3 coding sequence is TGTGCCAGCAGCCCCCGACAGGACTACGAGCAGTACTTC.